The entry below gives a single T cell receptor beta chain sequence along with its context. Sort purity for all populations was recorded as exceeding 98%. The sample originates from a study of beta chain features in type 1 diabetes. The CDR3 runs 15 residues. With 4 bases removed from V and 1 base from J, the gap between germline ends came to 15 bases. The V gene's germline CDR1 is SGHNT and CDR2 YYREEE (reference sequence). The study reverse transcribed the entire isolated RNA, so it sequenced expressed TCRB transcripts. Generated by immunoSEQ multiplex PCR, the TCRdb table keeps only in-frame clones and is missing some. The data hold just over 450,000 clones, with 30% observed a single time.

Sequencing was carried out using naive CD4+ T cells from blood. The clonotype originates from a man younger than 35 in good health. This sequence joins TRBV5-4 and TRBJ2-7, with D maybe TRBD1 (6 bases). CDR3 sequence: CASSGTGPGSYEQYF. The CDR3 bases are TGTGCCAGCAGCGGAACAGGGCCTGGATCCTACGAGCAGTACTTC. The whole variable domain, remainder taken from reference TRBV5-4 and TRBJ2-7, is ETGVTQSPTHLIKTRGQQVTLRCSSQSGHNTVSWYQQALGQGPQFIFQYYREEENGRGNFPPRFSGLQFPNYSSELNVNALELDDSALYLCASSGTGPGSYEQYFGPGTRLTVT.